Shown below are 20 T cell receptor beta chains from a single sample sequenced in a study of blood T cell repertoires in COVID-19. The method was immunoSEQ multiplex PCR; TCRdb's version includes in-frame clones alone and lacks a portion of them. The sample contains 100,000 to 150,000 clones, around 82% of which appear only once. Sequencing used peripheral blood. These receptors were obtained from a man aged 55 to 70 with acute or convalescent COVID-19.

V gene TRBV7-3 combines with J gene TRBJ1-3; 7 positions agree with TRBD1. The CDR3 spans 16 residues. CDR1 and CDR2 from the germline V gene are SGHTA and FQGTGA. The junction had 9 bases not matched to a gene; V was cut back by 3 bases and J by 4 bases. The CDR3, as DNA: TGTGCCAGCAGCTTTGGGAGTGAGGGGGCCGGAAACACCATATATTTT. It translates to CASSFGSEGAGNTIYF.

The genes are TRBV6-1 and TRBJ1-4; 9 bases match TRBD1. The CDR3 is 15 residues long. Per germline, CDR1 MNHNS and CDR2 SASEGT. Unmatched junction bases numbered 11, after V lost 2 bases and J lost 13 bases. CDR3 in amino acids: CASSERGTGIIILFF. CDR3 nucleotides: TGTGCCAGCAGTGAACGTGGGACAGGGATTATTATACTGTTTTTT.

The chain uses TRBV7-3 and TRBJ2-7; D is uncertain. CDR1 is SGHTA, CDR2 FQGTGA, per germline. The length of the CDR3 is 13 residues. Between the trimmed V and J ends, which lost 0 bases and 2 bases, there was a span of 5 bases. CDR3 protein: CASSLTPTYEQYF. The CDR3 DNA sequence: TGTGCCAGCAGCTTAACCCCCACCTACGAGCAGTACTTC.

This chain links TRBV7-9 with TRBJ2-1, with D maybe TRBD2 (5 bases). V gave up 2 bases and J gave up 10 bases, with 12 bases separating them. CDR1 is SEHNR, CDR2 FQNEAQ, per germline (reference sequence). This CDR3 is 13 amino acids long. The CDR3 DNA is TGTGCCAGCAGCTTACAAGCGGACCGCGAGCAGTTCTTC. Protein product: CASSLQADREQFF.

This chain uses TRBV7-2 with TRBJ1-2; 9 bases map to TRBD1. The V segment lost 2 bases and the J segment 2 bases; nucleotides outside the gene matches: 6. The CDR3 is made up of 16 amino acids. Germline lookup yields CDR1 SGHTA and CDR2 FQGNSA. The DNA for the CDR3 is TGTGCCAGCAGCTTAAGTGTGGGGACAGGGAACTATGGCTACACCTTC. Translation gives CASSLSVGTGNYGYTF.

This clone appeared a single time. V and J are TRBV7-6 and TRBJ2-2; 7 bases align to TRBD2. The ends lost 2 bases at V and 4 bases at J; junction bases unmatched: 10. This CDR3 contains 17 residues. Germline V gene lookup returns CDR1 SGHVS and CDR2 FNYEAQ. CDR3 loop: CASSLTSPGLLTGELFF. The CDR3 bases are TGTGCCAGCAGCTTAACATCTCCGGGACTACTCACCGGGGAGCTGTTTTTT.

V gene TRBV19 combines with J gene TRBJ2-3; D possibly corresponds to TRBD2 (6 bases). The CDR3 runs 17 residues. Between the trimmed V and J ends, which lost 4 bases and 0 bases, there was a span of 17 bases. The germline V gene encodes CDR1 LNHDA and CDR2 SQIVND (reference sequence). CDR3 sequence reads: CASSTAGTRTSTDTQYF. The CDR3 DNA reads TGTGCCAGTAGTACCGCCGGGACTCGGACTAGCACAGATACGCAGTATTTT.

The chain joins TRBV24-1 to TRBJ2-1; D may be TRBD1 (6 bases). The CDR3 is 15 amino acids. Germline loops: CDR1 KGHDR, CDR2 SFDVKD. Trimming removed 3 bases from V and 10 bases from J, with 18 bases in between. The CDR3 sequence: CATSDPDTGREEQFF. CDR3 DNA sequence: TGTGCCACCAGTGATCCCGATACAGGGAGAGAAGAGCAGTTCTTC.

The J gene is TRBJ2-5, the V gene TRBV28; a possible D gene is TRBD1 (6 bases). Trimming left V 2 bases short and J 5 bases short, with 24 bases between. CDR3 length: 18 residues. Looked up from germline, CDR1 is MDHEN and CDR2 is SYDVKM. As DNA, the CDR3 is TGTGCCAGCAGTTTACGAGACATCCAAGCCCCAAGGGGGGAGACCCAGTACTTC. It specifies CASSLRDIQAPRGETQYF.

The chain recombines TRBV6-1 with TRBJ2-7; D unclear. V dropped 3 bases and J dropped 5 bases, with 17 bases sitting between them. Germline V lookup: CDR1 MNHNS, CDR2 SASEGT. The length of the CDR3 is 15 residues. In nucleotides, the CDR3 is TGTGCCAGCAGTGAGACTCGGCCCCCCCGGAACGAGCAGTACTTC. Translating gives CASSETRPPRNEQYF.

V usage is TRBV6-4 and J usage is TRBJ2-2, with TRBD1 as a possible D gene (6 bases). Per the germline V gene, CDR1 is MRHNA and CDR2 is SNTAGT. Between the trimmed V and J ends, which lost 9 bases and 7 bases, there was a span of 12 bases. This CDR3 contains 12 residues. The DNA of the CDR3 is TGTGCCAGTCGGACAGTTCTCGGGGAGCTGTTTTTT. Protein sequence: CASRTVLGELFF.

This rearrangement joins TRBV19 to TRBJ2-7, with 11 bases lining up with TRBD2. This CDR3 region has 14 residues. Germline V gene sequence: CDR1 LNHDA, CDR2 SQIVND (reference sequence). With 3 bases clipped from V and 4 bases from J, the junction kept 2 bases outside the gene matches. The CDR3 is CASSIGTSGYEQYF. CDR3 DNA: TGTGCCAGTAGTATTGGGACTAGCGGTTACGAGCAGTACTTC.

The gene calls are TRBV19 and TRBJ2-2; a weak D match, TRBD2 (5 bases). CDR3 length: 14 amino acids. Germline V gives CDR1 LNHDA, CDR2 SQIVND (reference sequence). With 2 bases removed from V and 1 base from J, the gap between germline ends came to 5 bases. The CDR3 protein is CASSIRGNTGELFF. The CDR3 DNA reads TGTGCCAGTAGTATACGGGGGAACACCGGGGAGCTGTTTTTT.

The chain uses TRBV19 and TRBJ2-5; D is uncertain. With 3 bases removed from V and 5 bases from J, the gap between germline ends came to 4 bases. From germline, CDR1 is LNHDA and CDR2 SQIVND (reference sequence). CDR3 size: 11 residues. This CDR3 is CASSIEETQYF. CDR3 DNA sequence: TGTGCCAGTAGTATTGAGGAGACCCAGTACTTC.

The rearrangement joins TRBV6-1 to TRBJ2-1, with D unclear. CDR1 and CDR2 (germline): MNHNS, SASEGT. The CDR3 runs 12 residues. V lost 2 bases and J lost 8, with 7 bases in between. In DNA form, the CDR3 reads TGTGCCAGCAGTGAAAGACTGGATGAGCAGTTCTTC. Amino acid sequence: CASSERLDEQFF.

This clone appeared a single time. The rearrangement links TRBV27 to TRBJ1-2, with 8 bases that match TRBD1. The germline gives CDR1 MNHEY, CDR2 SMNVEV (reference sequence). Trimming removed 3 bases from V and 6 bases from J; junction bases left unmatched: 3. The CDR3 is 13 amino acids. The CDR3 loop reads CASSFRTGNGYTF. CDR3 in DNA: TGTGCCAGCAGTTTCAGGACAGGGAATGGCTACACCTTC.

The chain employs TRBV7-2 and TRBJ2-3, with 8 positions matching TRBD2. Germline CDR1 is SGHTA and CDR2 is FQGNSA. The CDR3 contains 14 residues. Trimming took 8 bases from V and 5 from J; bases not matched to a gene: 9. CDR3 sequence reads: CASRWAGGKDTQYF. CDR3 nucleotides: TGTGCCAGCCGCTGGGCGGGGGGAAAAGATACGCAGTATTTT.

The chain uses TRBV6-6 and TRBJ1-6; no reliable D call. Trimming left V 10 bases short and J 5 bases short, with 15 bases between. Germline V CDR1 and CDR2: MNHNY, SVGAGI (reference sequence). CDR3 length equals 14 residues. The CDR3 region is CATYGRENNSPLHF. For the CDR3, the DNA is TGTGCCACTTATGGCCGGGAGAATAATTCACCCCTCCACTTT.

This clone has a single count. V usage is TRBV7-9 and J usage is TRBJ2-5, with D maybe TRBD2 (6 bases). Trimming left V 0 bases short and J 2 bases short, with 10 bases between. The CDR3 has 15 amino acids. Looked up from germline, CDR1 is SEHNR and CDR2 is FQNEAQ (reference sequence). CDR3 nucleotides: TGTGCCAGCAGCTTAGCGTTAGGGAGGCAAGAGACCCAGTACTTC. Its translation is CASSLALGRQETQYF.

The V gene is TRBV6-5, the J gene TRBJ2-3, with TRBD2 identical over 8 bases. This CDR3 is built from 16 residues. CDR1 is MNHEY, CDR2 SVGAGI, per germline. Germline trimming cut 0 bases from V and 6 bases from J; bases unmatched to any gene: 8. CDR3 loop: CASSYSRGALGDTQYF. The CDR3 DNA is TGTGCCAGCAGTTACTCGCGGGGGGCCCTCGGGGATACGCAGTATTTT.